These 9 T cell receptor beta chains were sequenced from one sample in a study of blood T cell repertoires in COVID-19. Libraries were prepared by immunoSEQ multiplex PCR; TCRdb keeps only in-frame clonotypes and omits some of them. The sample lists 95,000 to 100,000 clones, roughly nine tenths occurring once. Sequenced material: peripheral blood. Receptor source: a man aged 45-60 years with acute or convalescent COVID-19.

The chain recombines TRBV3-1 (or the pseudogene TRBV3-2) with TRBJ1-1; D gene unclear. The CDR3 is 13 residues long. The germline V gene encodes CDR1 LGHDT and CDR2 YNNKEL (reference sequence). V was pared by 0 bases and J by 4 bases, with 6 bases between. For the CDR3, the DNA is TGTGCCAGCAGCCAAGATCCTTCCACTGAAGCTTTCTTT. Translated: CASSQDPSTEAFF.

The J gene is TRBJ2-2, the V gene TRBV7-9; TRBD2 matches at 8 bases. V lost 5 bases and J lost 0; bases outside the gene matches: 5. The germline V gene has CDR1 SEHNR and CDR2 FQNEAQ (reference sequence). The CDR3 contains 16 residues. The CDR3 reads CASSKTAGANTGELFF. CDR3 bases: TGTGCCAGCAGCAAGACAGCGGGGGCGAACACCGGGGAGCTGTTTTTT.

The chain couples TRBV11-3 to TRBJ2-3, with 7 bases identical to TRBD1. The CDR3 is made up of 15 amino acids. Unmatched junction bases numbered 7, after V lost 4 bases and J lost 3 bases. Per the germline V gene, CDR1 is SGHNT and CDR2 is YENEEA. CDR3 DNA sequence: TGTGCCAGCAGCTCCCGACAGGGTGGGACAGATACGCAGTATTTT. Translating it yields CASSSRQGGTDTQYF.

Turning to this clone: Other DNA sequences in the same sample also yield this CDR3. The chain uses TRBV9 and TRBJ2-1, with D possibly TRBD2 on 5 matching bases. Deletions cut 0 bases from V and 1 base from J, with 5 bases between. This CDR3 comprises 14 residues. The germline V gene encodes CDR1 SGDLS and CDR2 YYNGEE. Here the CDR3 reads CASSVGGSYNEQFF. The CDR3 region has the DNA TGTGCCAGCAGCGTAGGAGGGTCCTACAATGAGCAGTTCTTC. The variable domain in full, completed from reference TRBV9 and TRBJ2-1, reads DSGVTQTPKHLITATGQRVTLRCSPRSGDLSVYWYQQSLDQGLQFLIQYYNGEERAKGNILERFSAQQFPDLHSELNLSSLELGDSALYFCASSVGGSYNEQFFGPGTRLTVL.

The DNA of the CDR3 is TGTGCCACCAGTGACCGGACAGGGGGCGGCTCCTACGAGCAGTACTTC. It specifies CATSDRTGGGSYEQYF. The chain combines TRBV24-1 with TRBJ2-7, with 11 bases that match TRBD1. CDR1 is KGHDR and CDR2 is SFDVKD in the germline V gene. The trim removed 4 bases at V and 0 bases at J, leaving 4 bases unmatched. The CDR3 has 16 amino acids.

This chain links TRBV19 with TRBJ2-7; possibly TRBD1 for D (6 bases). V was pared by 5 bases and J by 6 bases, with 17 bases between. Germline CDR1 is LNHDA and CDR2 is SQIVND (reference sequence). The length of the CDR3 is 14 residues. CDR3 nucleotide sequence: TGTGCCAGTAGTTATTCCGGGACACCCTTCGAGCAGTACTTC. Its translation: CASSYSGTPFEQYF. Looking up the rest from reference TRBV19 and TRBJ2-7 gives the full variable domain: DGGITQSPKYLFRKEGQNVTLSCEQNLNHDAMYWYRQDPGQGLRLIYYSQIVNDFQKGDIAEGYSVSREKKESFPLTVTSAQKNPTAFYLCASSYSGTPFEQYFGPGTRLTVT.

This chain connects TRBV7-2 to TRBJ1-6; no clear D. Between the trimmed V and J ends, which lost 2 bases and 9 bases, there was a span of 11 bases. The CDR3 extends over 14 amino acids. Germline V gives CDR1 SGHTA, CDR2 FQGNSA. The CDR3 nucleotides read TGTGCCAGCAGCTTACCCCCTTTCGGTTCACCCCTCCACTTT. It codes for CASSLPPFGSPLHF.

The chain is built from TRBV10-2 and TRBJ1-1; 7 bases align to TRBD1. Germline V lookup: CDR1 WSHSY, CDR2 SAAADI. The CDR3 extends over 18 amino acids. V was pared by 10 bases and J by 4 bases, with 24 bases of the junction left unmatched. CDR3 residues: CATRTIRRQGSWGTEAFF. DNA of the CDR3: TGCGCCACCCGAACTATCCGCAGACAGGGATCGTGGGGCACTGAAGCTTTCTTT.

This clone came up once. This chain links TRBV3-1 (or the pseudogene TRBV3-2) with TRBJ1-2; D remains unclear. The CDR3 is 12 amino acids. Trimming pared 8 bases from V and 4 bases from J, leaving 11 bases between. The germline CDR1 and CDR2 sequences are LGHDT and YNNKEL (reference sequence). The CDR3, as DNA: TGTGCCAGCCAAACCGAGGGCTATGGCTACACCTTC. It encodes CASQTEGYGYTF.